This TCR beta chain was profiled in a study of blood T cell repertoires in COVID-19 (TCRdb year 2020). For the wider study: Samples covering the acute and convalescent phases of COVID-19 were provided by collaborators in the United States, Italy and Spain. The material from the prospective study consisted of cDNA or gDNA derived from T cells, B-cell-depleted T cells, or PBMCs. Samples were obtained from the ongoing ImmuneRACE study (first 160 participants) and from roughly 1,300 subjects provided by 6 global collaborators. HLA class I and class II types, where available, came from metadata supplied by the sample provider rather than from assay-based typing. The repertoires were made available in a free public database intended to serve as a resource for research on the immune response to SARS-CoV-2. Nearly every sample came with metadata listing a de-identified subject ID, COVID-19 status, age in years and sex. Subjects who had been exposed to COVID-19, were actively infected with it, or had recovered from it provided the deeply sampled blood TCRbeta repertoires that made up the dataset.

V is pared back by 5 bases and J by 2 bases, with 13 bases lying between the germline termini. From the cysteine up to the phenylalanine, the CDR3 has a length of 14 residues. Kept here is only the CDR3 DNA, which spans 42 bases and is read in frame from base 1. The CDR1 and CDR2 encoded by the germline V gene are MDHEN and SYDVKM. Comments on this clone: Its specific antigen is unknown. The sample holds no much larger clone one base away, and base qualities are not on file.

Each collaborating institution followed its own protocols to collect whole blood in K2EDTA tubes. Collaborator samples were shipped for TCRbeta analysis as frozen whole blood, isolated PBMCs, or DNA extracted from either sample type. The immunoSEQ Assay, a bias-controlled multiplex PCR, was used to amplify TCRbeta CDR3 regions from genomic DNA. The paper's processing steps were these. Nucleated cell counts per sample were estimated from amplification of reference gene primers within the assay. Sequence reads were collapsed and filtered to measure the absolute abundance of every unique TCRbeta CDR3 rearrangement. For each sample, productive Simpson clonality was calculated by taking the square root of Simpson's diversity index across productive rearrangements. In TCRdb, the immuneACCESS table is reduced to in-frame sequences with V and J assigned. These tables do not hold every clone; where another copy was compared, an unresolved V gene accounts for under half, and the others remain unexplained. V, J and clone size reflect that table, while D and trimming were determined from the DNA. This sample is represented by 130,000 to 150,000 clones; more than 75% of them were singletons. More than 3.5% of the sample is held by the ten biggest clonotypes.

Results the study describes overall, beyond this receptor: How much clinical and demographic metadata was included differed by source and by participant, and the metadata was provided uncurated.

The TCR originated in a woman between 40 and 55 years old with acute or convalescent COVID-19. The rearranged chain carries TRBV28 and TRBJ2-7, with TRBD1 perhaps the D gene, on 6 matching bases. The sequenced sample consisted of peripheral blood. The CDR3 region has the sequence CASSISQGPYEQYF. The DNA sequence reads TGTGCCAGCAGTATATCACAGGGACCCTACGAGCAGTACTTC.